The 26 T cell receptor beta chains below all came from one sample that was sequenced in a study of cytomegalovirus exposure and HLA in healthy donors. 13 Jbeta primers and 60 Vbeta primers were used for the PCR. Produced via immunoSEQ multiplex PCR; TCRdb's table is partial and in-frame only. The data show more than 80,000 clones, with about 81% seen just once and 4.1% held by the top ten. The sample consisted of PBMCs. Source of these receptors: a woman between 35 and 50 years old in good health and CMV-seropositive.

The V and J genes are TRBV5-1 and TRBJ2-1; TRBD2 agrees at 7 bases. Germline trimming cut 0 bases from V and 2 bases from J; bases unmatched to any gene: 8. This CDR3 has 17 amino acids. Germline V gene sequence: CDR1 SGHRS, CDR2 YFSETQ. The CDR3 spells CASSLDGAGAPYNEQFF. As DNA, the CDR3 is TGCGCCAGCAGCTTGGACGGTGCGGGAGCACCCTACAATGAGCAGTTCTTC. Full variable domain (missing parts from reference TRBV5-1 and TRBJ2-1): KAGVTQTPRYLIKTRGQQVTLSCSPISGHRSVSWYQQTPGQGLQFLFEYFSETQRNKGNFPGRFSGRQFSNSRSEMNVSTLELGDSALYLCASSLDGAGAPYNEQFFGPGTRLTVL.

The genes are TRBV5-1 and TRBJ1-1; D is perhaps TRBD1 (5 bases). Germline V gene sequence: CDR1 SGHRS, CDR2 YFSETQ. There are 14 residues in the CDR3. Trimming removed 3 bases at V and 0 bases at J, with 9 bases between. The CDR3, as DNA: TGCGCCAGCAGCTCGGGACTGTTGAACACTGAAGCTTTCTTT. This sequence encodes CASSSGLLNTEAFF.

The V gene is TRBV5-1, the J gene TRBJ2-1, with D possibly TRBD2 on 6 matching bases. CDR3 length: 14 residues. V shed 4 bases and J shed 9 bases, with 17 bases lying between them. Germline assignment: CDR1 SGHRS and CDR2 YFSETQ. Here the CDR3 DNA reads TGCGCCAGCAGCCCGGGTGGAGGGTTGCTTGAGCAGTTCTTC. Its protein product is CASSPGGGLLEQFF.

The rearrangement uses TRBV7-3 and TRBJ2-1, with TRBD2 identical over 9 bases. V lost 5 bases, J lost 4 bases, and 12 bases stayed unmatched. This CDR3 is 17 amino acids long. Germline CDR1 SGHTA, CDR2 FQGTGA. The CDR3 sequence: CASSLLGRTSEYNEQFF. The DNA of the CDR3 is TGTGCCAGCAGCCTCCTCGGCCGGACTAGCGAATACAATGAGCAGTTCTTC.

The genes are TRBV1 and TRBJ1-5; whether TRBD1, the table's D call, matches the DNA was not checked. TRBV1 is termed a pseudogene. This CDR3 is built from 17 residues. DNA of the CDR3: TGCACCAGCACCAGGGGACAGGGACAGTCTGTCGATCAGCCCCAGCATTTT. It encodes CTSTRGQGQSVDQPQHF.

V usage is TRBV5-1 and J usage is TRBJ2-3; 7 positions agree with TRBD1. With V trimmed by 4 bases and J by 0 bases, 5 bases remained unmatched. The V gene's germline CDR1 is SGHRS and CDR2 YFSETQ. This CDR3 is 15 amino acids long. CDR3 sequence reads: CASSGGQPSTDTQYF. The CDR3 DNA follows: TGCGCCAGCAGCGGGGGACAGCCTAGCACAGATACGCAGTATTTT.

The chain links TRBV5-1 to TRBJ2-5; D is undetermined. The V gene lost 1 base and the J gene lost 4 bases, with 17 bases spanning the gap. Germline CDR1 reads SGHRS; CDR2 reads YFSETQ. This CDR3 is built from 16 residues. DNA of the CDR3: TGCGCCAGCAGCTTGCTCCCCGGCGGAACCTCAGAGACCCAGTACTTC. Amino acid sequence: CASSLLPGGTSETQYF.

The CDR3: CASSLYSQETQYF. CDR3 DNA sequence: TGCGCCAGCAGCTTGTACAGTCAAGAGACCCAGTACTTC. The chain recombines TRBV5-1 with TRBJ2-5; D is uncertain. The CDR3 consists of 13 residues. Germline CDR1 and CDR2: SGHRS and YFSETQ. Trimming left V 1 base short and J 2 bases short, with 6 bases between.

The rearrangement joins TRBV6-5 to TRBJ2-3, with a possible D match to TRBD2 (6 bases). This CDR3 is built from 14 residues. V was cut by 4 bases and J by 2 bases, with 10 bases left in between. Per the germline V gene, CDR1 is MNHEY and CDR2 is SVGAGI. The CDR3 nucleotides are TGTGCCAGCAGTTTAGCGGTTTTCACAGATACGCAGTATTTT. This codes for CASSLAVFTDTQYF.

This clone was counted once. CDR3: CAIGWPAGHPSDTQYF. CDR3 DNA: TGTGCCATCGGGTGGCCAGCAGGGCACCCTTCGGATACGCAGTATTTT. This rearrangement joins TRBV10-3 to TRBJ2-3, with D perhaps TRBD1 (5 bases). V lost 8 bases and J lost 6, with 24 bases in between. The CDR3 extends over 16 amino acids. CDR1 and CDR2 (germline): ENHRY, SYGVKD.

This chain connects TRBV21-1 to TRBJ1-2; the table assigns TRBD1, which was not confirmed against the DNA. TRBV21-1 is reported as a pseudogene. CDR3 length: 14 amino acids. CDR3 region: CASSNGKGAKGYTF. The DNA of the CDR3 is TGTGCCAGCAGCAATGGTAAGGGGGCGAAGGGCTACACCTTC.

As DNA, the CDR3 is TGTGCCAGCAGCTCGACTAGCGGGAGCGAGGGGGAGACCCAGTACTTC. It codes for CASSSTSGSEGETQYF. This chain links TRBV11-3 with TRBJ2-5; 12 bases line up with TRBD2. Trimming cost V 4 bases and J 5 bases; bases outside gene matches: 8. The germline V gene encodes CDR1 SGHNT and CDR2 YENEEA. This CDR3 comprises 16 residues.

The V gene is TRBV6-1, the J gene TRBJ2-1, with TRBD1 matching 7 bases. The V and J ends lost 5 bases and 7 bases, in that order; junction bases with no gene match: 8. The CDR3 has 14 amino acids. The germline V gene has CDR1 MNHNS and CDR2 SASEGT. The CDR3 DNA sequence: TGTGCCAGCAGTCCAGGGGGTCAAAGGAATGAGCAGTTCTTC. Translated, it gives CASSPGGQRNEQFF.

In its sample, this clone is large. Distinct nucleotide sequences in the sample also encode this CDR3. The chain couples TRBV10-1 to TRBJ2-7; maybe TRBD1 (5 bases). Germline values: CDR1 WNHNN, CDR2 SYGVQD (reference sequence). The CDR3 extends over 13 amino acids. Between the trimmed V and J ends, which lost 7 bases and 4 bases, there was a span of 14 bases. The CDR3 protein is CASNTTEKYEQYF. The CDR3 DNA reads TGCGCCAGCAACACGACAGAGAAGTACGAGCAGTACTTC.

J is TRBJ2-7 and V is TRBV27; the D gene is possibly TRBD1 (6 bases). CDR1 is MNHEY, CDR2 SMNVEV, per germline (reference sequence). The V gene lost 6 bases and the J gene lost 6 bases, with 21 bases spanning the gap. There are 15 residues in the CDR3. The CDR3 region has the DNA TGTGCCAGCAGGCCGCATACAGGGTCAATTTTCGAGCAGTACTTC. It codes for CASRPHTGSIFEQYF.

V and J are TRBV10-3 and TRBJ1-1; D is undetermined. CDR1 and CDR2 (germline): ENHRY, SYGVKD. V was pared by 8 bases and J by 0 bases, with 10 bases between. The CDR3 length is 13 residues. The CDR3 region has the DNA TGTGCCATCTTGGAACAGTTGAACACTGAAGCTTTCTTT. As protein: CAILEQLNTEAFF.

The chain recombines TRBV6-1 with TRBJ2-2, with TRBD1 as a possible D gene (5 bases). The germline gives CDR1 MNHNS, CDR2 SASEGT. Trimming took 4 bases from V and 1 from J, leaving 7 bases between them. This CDR3 spans 14 amino acids. The CDR3 DNA sequence: TGTGCCAGCAGTGGGCAGGGGAACACCGGGGAGCTGTTTTTT. Translation gives CASSGQGNTGELFF.

The chain joins TRBV28 to TRBJ2-7; 9 bases are shared with TRBD1. J gave up 3 bases and V 5 bases, and 5 bases lay outside the gene matches. Per the germline V gene, CDR1 is MDHEN and CDR2 is SYDVKM. This CDR3 is built from 14 residues. The CDR3 reads CASSPGGQGYEQYF. CDR3 sequence (DNA): TGTGCCAGCAGTCCCGGGGGACAGGGCTACGAGCAGTACTTC. Based on the CDR3 plus reference TRBV28 and TRBJ2-7, the full variable domain is DVKVTQSSRYLVKRTGEKVFLECVQDMDHENMFWYRQDPGLGLRLIYFSYDVKMKEKGDIPEGYSVSREKKERFSLILESASTNQTSMYLCASSPGGQGYEQYFGPGTRLTVT.

This clone has only one observation. The chain joins TRBV29-1 to TRBJ2-5; D uncertain. The end of the DNA is better explained by TRBJ2-7, so the J call may be wrong. Per germline, CDR1 SQVTM and CDR2 ANQGSEA. The CDR3 has 12 residues. The CDR3 loop is CSASYDSYEQYF. CDR3 in DNA: TGCAGCGCCAGTTACGACTCCTACGAGCAGTACTTC.

The chain is built from TRBV2 and TRBJ2-1; D gene uncertain. CDR3 length: 13 residues. Germline V gene sequence: CDR1 SNHLY, CDR2 FYNNEI. The germline V and J ends were trimmed by 0 bases and 8 bases, with 8 bases remaining between them. The CDR3, as DNA: TGTGCCAGCAGTGAAGCAGGTGGGCATGAGCAGTTCTTC. Amino acids: CASSEAGGHEQFF. Looking up the rest from reference TRBV2 and TRBJ2-1 gives the full variable domain: EPEVTQTPSHQVTQMGQEVILRCVPISNHLYFYWYRQILGQKVEFLVSFYNNEISEKSEIFDDQFSVERPDGSNFTLKIRSTKLEDSAMYFCASSEAGGHEQFFGPGTRLTVL.

This clone came up a few times. V is TRBV6-6 and J is TRBJ2-1; D possibly corresponds to TRBD2 (6 bases). Trimming stripped 7 bases from V and 12 bases from J, with 19 bases between. Germline assignment: CDR1 MNHNY and CDR2 SVGAGI (reference sequence). CDR3 length: 13 residues. The CDR3 protein is CASNSALASVQFF. Written as DNA, the CDR3 is TGTGCCAGCAACTCAGCCCTAGCGTCAGTGCAGTTCTTC.

The chain employs TRBV5-1 and TRBJ2-5; 15 bases agree with TRBD2. Trimming at V came to 4 bases and at J to 5 bases, leaving 6 bases not matched to a gene. The V gene's germline CDR1 is SGHRS and CDR2 YFSETQ. The CDR3 extends over 16 amino acids. The CDR3 sequence is CASSPGLAGGGETQYF. In DNA form, the CDR3 reads TGCGCCAGCAGCCCCGGACTAGCGGGAGGGGGGGAGACCCAGTACTTC.

This clone was counted only a few times. The chain couples TRBV6-1 to TRBJ2-7; the D gene is possibly TRBD1 (6 bases). Germline CDR1 and CDR2: MNHNS and SASEGT. Trimming cost V 8 bases and J 4 bases, with 12 bases left between them. The CDR3 covers 12 residues. The CDR3 spells CASGDISYEQYF. The CDR3 nucleotides read TGTGCCAGCGGGGACATATCGTACGAGCAGTACTTC.

This chain links TRBV21-1 with TRBJ2-3; the D call in the table, TRBD2, was not verified against the DNA. TRBV21-1 is a pseudogene segment. The CDR3 runs 13 residues. In DNA form, the CDR3 reads TGTGCCAGCGGAGGGGAGGGCGGGAGGGCGCAGTATTTT. Residues: CASGGEGGRAQYF.

This sequence joins TRBV5-5 and TRBJ1-2; D may be TRBD1 (6 bases). Germline V lookup: CDR1 SGHKS, CDR2 YYEKEE (reference sequence). The V gene lost 2 bases and the J gene lost 1 base, with 9 bases spanning the gap. This CDR3 has 14 residues. CDR3 nucleotides: TGTGCCAGCAGCTTCCAACAGGGTAACTATGGCTACACCTTC. Amino acids: CASSFQQGNYGYTF.

The rearrangement links TRBV5-4 to TRBJ2-7, with 7 bases matching TRBD1. The CDR3 consists of 15 residues. CDR1 and CDR2 from the germline V gene are SGHNT and YYREEE (reference sequence). V was clipped by 4 bases and J by 1 base; unmatched bases: 8. The CDR3 region is CASSRRDSGSYEQYF. Written as DNA, the CDR3 is TGTGCCAGCAGCCGACGGGACAGCGGTTCCTACGAGCAGTACTTC.